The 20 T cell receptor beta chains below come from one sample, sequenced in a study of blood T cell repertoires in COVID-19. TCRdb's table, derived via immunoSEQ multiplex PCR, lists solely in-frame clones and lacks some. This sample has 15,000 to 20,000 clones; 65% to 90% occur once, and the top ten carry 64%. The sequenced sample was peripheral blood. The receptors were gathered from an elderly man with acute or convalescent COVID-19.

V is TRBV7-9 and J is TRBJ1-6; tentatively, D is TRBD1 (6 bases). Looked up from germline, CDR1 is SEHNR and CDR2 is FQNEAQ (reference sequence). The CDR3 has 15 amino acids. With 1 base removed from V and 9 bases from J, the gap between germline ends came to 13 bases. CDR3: CASSLDYRASSPLHF. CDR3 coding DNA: TGTGCCAGCAGCTTAGACTACAGGGCTAGTTCACCCCTCCACTTT.

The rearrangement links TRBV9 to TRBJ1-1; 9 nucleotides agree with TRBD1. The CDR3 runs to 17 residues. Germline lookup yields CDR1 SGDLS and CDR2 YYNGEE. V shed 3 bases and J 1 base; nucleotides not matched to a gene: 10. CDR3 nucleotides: TGTGCCAGCAGCGCCGCCGGGACAGGGAAGGGGAACACTGAAGCTTTCTTT. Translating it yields CASSAAGTGKGNTEAFF.

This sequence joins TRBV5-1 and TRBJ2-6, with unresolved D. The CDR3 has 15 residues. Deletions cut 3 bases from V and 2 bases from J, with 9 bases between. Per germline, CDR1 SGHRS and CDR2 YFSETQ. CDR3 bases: TGCGCCAGCAGCTATAGAACGGCTGGGGCCAACGTCCTGACTTTC. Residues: CASSYRTAGANVLTF.

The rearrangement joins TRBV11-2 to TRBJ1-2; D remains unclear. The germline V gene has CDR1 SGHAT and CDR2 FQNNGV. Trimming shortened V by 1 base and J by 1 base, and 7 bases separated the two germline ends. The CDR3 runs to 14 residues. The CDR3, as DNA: TGTGCCAGCAGCTTAGCAGGACTTAACTATGGCTACACCTTC. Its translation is CASSLAGLNYGYTF.

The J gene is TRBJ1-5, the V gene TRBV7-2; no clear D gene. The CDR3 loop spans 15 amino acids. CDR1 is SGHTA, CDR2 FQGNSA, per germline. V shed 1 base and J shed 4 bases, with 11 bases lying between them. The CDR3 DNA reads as TGTGCCAGCAGCTTAGTAGGAGGGCAGAATCAGCCCCAGCATTTT. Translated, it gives CASSLVGGQNQPQHF. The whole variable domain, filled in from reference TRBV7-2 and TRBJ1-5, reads GAGVSQSPSNKVTEKGKDVELRCDPISGHTALYWYRQSLGQGLEFLIYFQGNSAPDKSGLPSDRFSAERTGGSVSTLTIQRTQQEDSAVYLCASSLVGGQNQPQHFGDGTRLSIL.

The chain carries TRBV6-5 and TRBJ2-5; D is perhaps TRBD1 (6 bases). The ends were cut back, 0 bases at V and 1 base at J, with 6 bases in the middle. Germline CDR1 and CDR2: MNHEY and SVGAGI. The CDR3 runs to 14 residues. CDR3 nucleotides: TGTGCCAGCAGTTACTCGGGGGCCCAAGAGACCCAGTACTTC. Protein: CASSYSGAQETQYF.

The CDR3 region is CASGPVQSSYEQYF. In DNA, the CDR3 is TGTGCCAGCGGCCCAGTACAGAGCTCCTACGAGCAGTACTTC. The rearrangement joins TRBV27 to TRBJ2-7, with D unclear. The CDR3 is 14 residues long. Germline V lookup: CDR1 MNHEY, CDR2 SMNVEV (reference sequence). Trimming shortened V by 8 bases and J by 0 bases, and 14 bases separated the two germline ends.

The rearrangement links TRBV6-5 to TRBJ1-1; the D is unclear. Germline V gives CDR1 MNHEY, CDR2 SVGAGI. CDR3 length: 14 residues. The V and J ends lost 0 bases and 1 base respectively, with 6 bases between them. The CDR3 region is CASSYSRGNTEAFF. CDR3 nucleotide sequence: TGTGCCAGCAGTTACTCCCGGGGGAACACTGAAGCTTTCTTT.

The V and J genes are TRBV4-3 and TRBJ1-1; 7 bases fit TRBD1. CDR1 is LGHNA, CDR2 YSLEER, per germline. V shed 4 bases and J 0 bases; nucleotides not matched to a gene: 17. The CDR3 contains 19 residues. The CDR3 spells CASSRGLSQGDGMNTEAFF. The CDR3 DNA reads TGCGCCAGCAGCCGAGGCCTTTCCCAGGGGGATGGCATGAACACTGAAGCTTTCTTT.

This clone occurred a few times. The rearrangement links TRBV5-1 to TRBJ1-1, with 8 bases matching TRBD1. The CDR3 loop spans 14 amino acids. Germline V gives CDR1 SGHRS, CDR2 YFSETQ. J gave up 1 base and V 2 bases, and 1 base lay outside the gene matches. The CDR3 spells CASSFQGANTEAFF. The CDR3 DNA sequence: TGCGCCAGCAGCTTCCAGGGGGCGAACACTGAAGCTTTCTTT.

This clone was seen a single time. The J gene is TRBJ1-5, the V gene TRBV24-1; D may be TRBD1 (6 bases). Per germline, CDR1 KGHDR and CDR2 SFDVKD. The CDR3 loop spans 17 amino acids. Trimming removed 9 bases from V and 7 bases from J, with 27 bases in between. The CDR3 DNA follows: TGTGCCACCGTGAGCAGGGGTAGGTTGGAGAAGGGGCAGCCCCAGCATTTT. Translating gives CATVSRGRLEKGQPQHF.

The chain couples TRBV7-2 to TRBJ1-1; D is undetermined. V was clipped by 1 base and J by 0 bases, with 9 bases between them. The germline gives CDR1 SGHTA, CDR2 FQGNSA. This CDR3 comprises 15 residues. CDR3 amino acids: CASSLGPTLNTEAFF. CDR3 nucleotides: TGTGCCAGCAGCTTAGGGCCGACTTTGAACACTGAAGCTTTCTTT.

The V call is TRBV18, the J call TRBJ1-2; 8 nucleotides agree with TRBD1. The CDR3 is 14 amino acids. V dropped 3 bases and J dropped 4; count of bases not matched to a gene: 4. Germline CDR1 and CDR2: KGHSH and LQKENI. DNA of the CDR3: TGTGCCAGCTCACCTCCAACAGGGGGCTATGGCTACACCTTC. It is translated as CASSPPTGGYGYTF.

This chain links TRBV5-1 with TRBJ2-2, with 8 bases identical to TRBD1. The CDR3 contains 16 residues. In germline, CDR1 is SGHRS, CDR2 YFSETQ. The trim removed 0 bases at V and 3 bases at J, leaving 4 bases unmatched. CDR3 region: CASSLDTGGDTGELFF. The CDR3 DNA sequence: TGCGCCAGCAGCTTGGATACAGGGGGAGACACCGGGGAGCTGTTTTTT.

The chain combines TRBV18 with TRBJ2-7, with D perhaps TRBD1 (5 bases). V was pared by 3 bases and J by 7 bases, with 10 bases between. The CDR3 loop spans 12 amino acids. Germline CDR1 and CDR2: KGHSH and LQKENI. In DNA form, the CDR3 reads TGTGCCAGCTCACCCTACGACAGAGAGCAGTACTTC. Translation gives CASSPYDREQYF.

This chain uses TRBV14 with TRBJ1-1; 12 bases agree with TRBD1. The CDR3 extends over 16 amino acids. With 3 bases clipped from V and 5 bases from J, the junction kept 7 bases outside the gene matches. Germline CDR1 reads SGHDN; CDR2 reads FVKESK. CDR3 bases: TGTGCCAGCAGCCATGCTCCGGGACAGGGGGCTACTGAAGCTTTCTTT. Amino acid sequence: CASSHAPGQGATEAFF.

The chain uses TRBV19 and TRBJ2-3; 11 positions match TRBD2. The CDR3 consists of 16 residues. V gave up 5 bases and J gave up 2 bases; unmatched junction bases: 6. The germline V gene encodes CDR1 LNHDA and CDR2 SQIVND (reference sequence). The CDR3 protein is CASSVRLAGNTDTQYF. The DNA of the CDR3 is TGTGCCAGTAGTGTCAGACTAGCGGGGAACACAGATACGCAGTATTTT.

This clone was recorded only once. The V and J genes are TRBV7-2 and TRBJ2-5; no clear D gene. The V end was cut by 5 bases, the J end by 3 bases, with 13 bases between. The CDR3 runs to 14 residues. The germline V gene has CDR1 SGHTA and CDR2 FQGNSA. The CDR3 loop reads CASSPPPGEETQYF. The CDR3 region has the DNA TGTGCCAGCAGCCCCCCTCCGGGTGAAGAGACCCAGTACTTC.

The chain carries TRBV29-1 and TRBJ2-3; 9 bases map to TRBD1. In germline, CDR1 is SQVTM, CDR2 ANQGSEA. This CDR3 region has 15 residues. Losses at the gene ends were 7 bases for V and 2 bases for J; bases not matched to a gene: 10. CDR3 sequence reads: CSAWDRVDTTDTQYF. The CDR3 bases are TGCAGCGCCTGGGACAGGGTTGATACCACAGATACGCAGTATTTT.

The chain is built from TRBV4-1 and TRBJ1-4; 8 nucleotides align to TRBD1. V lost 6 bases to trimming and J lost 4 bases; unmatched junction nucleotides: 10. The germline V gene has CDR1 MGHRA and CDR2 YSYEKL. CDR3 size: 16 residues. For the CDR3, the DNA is TGCGCCAGCAGGAGACAGGGGTCAAACCATAATGAAAAACTGTTTTTT. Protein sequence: CASRRQGSNHNEKLFF.